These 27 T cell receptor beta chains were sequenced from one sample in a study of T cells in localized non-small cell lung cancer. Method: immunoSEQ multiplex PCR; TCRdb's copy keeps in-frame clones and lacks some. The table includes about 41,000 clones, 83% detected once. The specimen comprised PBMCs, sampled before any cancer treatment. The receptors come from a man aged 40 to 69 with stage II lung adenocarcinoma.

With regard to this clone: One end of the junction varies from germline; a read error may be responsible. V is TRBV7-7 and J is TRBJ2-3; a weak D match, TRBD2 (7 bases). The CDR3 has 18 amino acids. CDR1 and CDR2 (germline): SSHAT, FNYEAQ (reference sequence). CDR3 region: CASSLEGGGAPQVGTQYF. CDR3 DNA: TGTGCTAGCAGCTTAGAGGGGGGGGGAGCACCCCAGGTGGGTACGCAGTATTTT.

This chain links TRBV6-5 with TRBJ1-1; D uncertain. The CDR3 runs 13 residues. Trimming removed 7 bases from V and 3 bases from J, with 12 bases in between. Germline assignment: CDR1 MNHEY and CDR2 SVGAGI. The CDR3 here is CASTVRRDTEAFF. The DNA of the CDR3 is TGTGCCAGCACGGTCCGTCGGGACACTGAAGCTTTCTTT.

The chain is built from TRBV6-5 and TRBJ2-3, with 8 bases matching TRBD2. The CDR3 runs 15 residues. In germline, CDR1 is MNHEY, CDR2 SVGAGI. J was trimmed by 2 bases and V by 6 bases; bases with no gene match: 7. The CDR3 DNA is TGTGCCAGCAGCCACAGAGCGGGAGTCACAGATACGCAGTATTTT. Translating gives CASSHRAGVTDTQYF.

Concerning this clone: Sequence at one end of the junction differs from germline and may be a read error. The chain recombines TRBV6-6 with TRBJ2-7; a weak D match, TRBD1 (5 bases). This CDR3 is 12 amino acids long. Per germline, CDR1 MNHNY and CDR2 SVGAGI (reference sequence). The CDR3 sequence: CASSSGSYEQYF. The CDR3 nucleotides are TGTGCCAGTAGTTCAGGGTCCTACGAGCAGTACTTC.

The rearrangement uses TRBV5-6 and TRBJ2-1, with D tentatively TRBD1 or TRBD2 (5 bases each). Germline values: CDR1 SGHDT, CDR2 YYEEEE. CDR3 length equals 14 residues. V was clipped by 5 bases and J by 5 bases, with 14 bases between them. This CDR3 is CASRRVRGDNEQFF. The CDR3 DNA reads TGTGCCAGCAGAAGAGTTCGAGGGGACAATGAGCAGTTCTTC.

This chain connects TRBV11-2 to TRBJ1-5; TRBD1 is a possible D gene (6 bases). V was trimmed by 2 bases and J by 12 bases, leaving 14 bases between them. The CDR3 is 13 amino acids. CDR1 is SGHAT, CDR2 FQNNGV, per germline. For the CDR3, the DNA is TGTGCCAGCAGCTTAACGGCGGGGGCGAGCCAGCATTTT. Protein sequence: CASSLTAGASQHF.

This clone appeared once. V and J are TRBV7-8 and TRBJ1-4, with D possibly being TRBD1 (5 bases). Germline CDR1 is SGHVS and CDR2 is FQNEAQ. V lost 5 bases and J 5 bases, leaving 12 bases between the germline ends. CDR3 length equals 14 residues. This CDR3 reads CASSPGDGNEKLFF. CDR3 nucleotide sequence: TGTGCCAGCAGCCCCGGGGACGGGAATGAAAAACTGTTTTTT.

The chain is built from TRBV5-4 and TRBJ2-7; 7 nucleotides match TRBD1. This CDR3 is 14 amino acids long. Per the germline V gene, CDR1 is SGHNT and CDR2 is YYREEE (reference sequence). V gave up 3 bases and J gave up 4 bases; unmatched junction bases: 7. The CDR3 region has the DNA TGTGCCAGCAGCTCATCGACAGGGCGGTACGAGCAGTACTTC. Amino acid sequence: CASSSSTGRYEQYF.

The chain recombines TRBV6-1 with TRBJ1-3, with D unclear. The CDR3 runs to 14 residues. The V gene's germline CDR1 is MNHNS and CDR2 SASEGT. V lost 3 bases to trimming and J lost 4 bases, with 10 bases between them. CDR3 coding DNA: TGTGCCAGCAGTGAGGGCGGGAGGGGAAACACCATATATTTT. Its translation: CASSEGGRGNTIYF.

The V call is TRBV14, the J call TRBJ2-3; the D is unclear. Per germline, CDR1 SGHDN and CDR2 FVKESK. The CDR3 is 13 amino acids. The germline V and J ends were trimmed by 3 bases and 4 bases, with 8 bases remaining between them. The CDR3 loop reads CASSHRLADTQYF. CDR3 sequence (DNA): TGTGCCAGCAGCCACCGACTGGCAGATACGCAGTATTTT.

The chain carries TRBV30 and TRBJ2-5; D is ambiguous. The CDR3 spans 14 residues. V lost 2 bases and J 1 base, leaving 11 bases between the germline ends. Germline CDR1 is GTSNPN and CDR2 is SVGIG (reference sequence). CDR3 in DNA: TGTGCCTGGAGTTGGAGCGTCCGCCAAGAGACCCAGTACTTC. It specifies CAWSWSVRQETQYF. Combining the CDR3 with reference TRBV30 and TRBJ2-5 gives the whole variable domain SQTIHQWPATLVQPVGSPLSLECTVEGTSNPNLYWYRQAAGRGLQLLFYSVGIGQISSEVPQNLSASRPQDRQFILSSKKLLLSDSGFYLCAWSWSVRQETQYFGPGTRLLVL.

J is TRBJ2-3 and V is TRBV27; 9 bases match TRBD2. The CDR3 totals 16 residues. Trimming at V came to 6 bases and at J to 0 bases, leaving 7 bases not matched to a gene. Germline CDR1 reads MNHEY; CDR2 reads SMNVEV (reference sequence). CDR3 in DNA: TGTGCCAGCAGGGACTTGCTAGCGGGGAGCACAGATACGCAGTATTTT. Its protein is CASRDLLAGSTDTQYF.

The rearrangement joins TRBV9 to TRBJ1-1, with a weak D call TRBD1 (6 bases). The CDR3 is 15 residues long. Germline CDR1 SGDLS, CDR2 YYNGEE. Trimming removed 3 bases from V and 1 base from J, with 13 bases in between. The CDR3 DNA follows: TGTGCCAGCAGCGAAGGGACATTGGGGAACACTGAAGCTTTCTTT. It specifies CASSEGTLGNTEAFF.

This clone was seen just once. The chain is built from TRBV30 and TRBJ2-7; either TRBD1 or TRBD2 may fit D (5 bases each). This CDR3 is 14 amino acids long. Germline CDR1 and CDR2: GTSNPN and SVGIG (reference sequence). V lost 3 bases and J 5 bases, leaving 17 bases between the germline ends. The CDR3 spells CAWSPGPGSDEQYF. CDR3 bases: TGTGCCTGGAGCCCGGGACCCGGATCTGACGAGCAGTACTTC.

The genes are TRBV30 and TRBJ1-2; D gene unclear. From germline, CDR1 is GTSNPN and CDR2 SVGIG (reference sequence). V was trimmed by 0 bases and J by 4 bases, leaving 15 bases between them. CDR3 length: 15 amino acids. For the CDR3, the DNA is TGTGCCTGGAGTGTATTGGCTGGCGGGCCCTATGGCTACACCTTC. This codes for CAWSVLAGGPYGYTF.

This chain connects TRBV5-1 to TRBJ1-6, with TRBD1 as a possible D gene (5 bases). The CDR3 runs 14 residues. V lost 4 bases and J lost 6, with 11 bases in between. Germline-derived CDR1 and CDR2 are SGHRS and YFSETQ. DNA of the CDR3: TGCGCCAGCAGCCGAAACGGGGGTAATTCACCCCTCCACTTT. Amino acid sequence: CASSRNGGNSPLHF.

CDR3 protein: CASSRLPLAGNSYEQYF. The CDR3 DNA reads TGTGCCAGCAGCCGACTGCCTCTAGCGGGTAACTCCTACGAGCAGTACTTC. J is TRBJ2-7 and V is TRBV7-9; 8 bases agree with TRBD2. The J segment lost 0 bases and the V segment lost 5 bases, leaving 12 bases of the junction unmatched. This CDR3 has 17 residues. Germline loops: CDR1 SEHNR, CDR2 FQNEAQ (reference sequence).

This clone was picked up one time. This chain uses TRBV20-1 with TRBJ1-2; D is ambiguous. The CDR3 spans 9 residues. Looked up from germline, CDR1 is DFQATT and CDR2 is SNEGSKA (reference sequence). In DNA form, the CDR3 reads TGCAGAGCCCAGAGGAGCTACACCTTC. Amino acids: CRAQRSYTF.

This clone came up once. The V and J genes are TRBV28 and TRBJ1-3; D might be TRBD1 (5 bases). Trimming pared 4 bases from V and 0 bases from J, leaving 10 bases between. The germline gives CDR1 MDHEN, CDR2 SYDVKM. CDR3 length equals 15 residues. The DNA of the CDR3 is TGTGCCAGCAGTTCAGGGCCCCTCTCTGGAAACACCATATATTTT. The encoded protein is CASSSGPLSGNTIYF.

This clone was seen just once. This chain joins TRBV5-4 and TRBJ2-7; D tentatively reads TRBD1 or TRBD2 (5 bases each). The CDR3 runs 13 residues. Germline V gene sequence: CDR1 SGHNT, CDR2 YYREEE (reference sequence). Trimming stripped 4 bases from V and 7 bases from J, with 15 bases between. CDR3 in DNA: TGTGCCAGCAGCGTCTCCGGGACGCCTGAGCAGTACTTC. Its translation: CASSVSGTPEQYF.

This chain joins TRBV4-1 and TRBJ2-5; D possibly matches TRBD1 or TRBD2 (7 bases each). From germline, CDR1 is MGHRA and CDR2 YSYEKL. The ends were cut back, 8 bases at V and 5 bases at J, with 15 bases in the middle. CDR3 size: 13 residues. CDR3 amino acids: CASSRGGDETQYF. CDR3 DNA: TGCGCCAGCTCCAGGGGGGGGGACGAGACCCAGTACTTC.

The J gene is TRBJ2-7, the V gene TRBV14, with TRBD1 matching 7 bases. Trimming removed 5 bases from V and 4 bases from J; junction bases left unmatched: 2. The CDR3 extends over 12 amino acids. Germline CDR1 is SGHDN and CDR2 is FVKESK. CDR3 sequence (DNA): TGTGCCAGCAGCTCAGGGGGTTACGAGCAGTACTTC. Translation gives CASSSGGYEQYF.

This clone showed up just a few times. CDR3 loop: CASQGETFSTDTQYF. CDR3 sequence (DNA): TGTGCCTCTCAGGGGGAGACATTCTCCACAGATACGCAGTATTTT. The chain is built from TRBV7-6 and TRBJ2-3; 7 bases fit TRBD1. The V and J ends lost 11 bases and 2 bases, in that order; junction bases with no gene match: 13. The CDR3 contains 15 residues. Looked up from germline, CDR1 is SGHVS and CDR2 is FNYEAQ.

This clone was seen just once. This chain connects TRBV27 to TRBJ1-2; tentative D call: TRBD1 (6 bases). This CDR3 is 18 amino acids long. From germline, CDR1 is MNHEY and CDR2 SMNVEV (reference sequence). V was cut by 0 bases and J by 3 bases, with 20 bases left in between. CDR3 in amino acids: CASSLSGGRVSADYGYTF. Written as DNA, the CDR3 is TGTGCCAGCAGTTTATCGGGGGGCCGGGTCTCAGCAGACTATGGCTACACCTTC.

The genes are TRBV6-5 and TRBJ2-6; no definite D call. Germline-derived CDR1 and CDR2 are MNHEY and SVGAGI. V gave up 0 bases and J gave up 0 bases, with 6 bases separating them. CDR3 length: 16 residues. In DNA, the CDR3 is TGTGCCAGCAGTTACTCGGTCGCCTCTGGGGCCAACGTCCTGACTTTC. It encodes CASSYSVASGANVLTF.

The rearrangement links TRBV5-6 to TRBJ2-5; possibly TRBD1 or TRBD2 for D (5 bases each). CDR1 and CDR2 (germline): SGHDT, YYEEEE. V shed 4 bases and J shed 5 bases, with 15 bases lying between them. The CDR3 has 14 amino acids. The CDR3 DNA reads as TGTGCCAGCAGCAGGGACCCCGTGGGGGAGACCCAGTACTTC. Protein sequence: CASSRDPVGETQYF.

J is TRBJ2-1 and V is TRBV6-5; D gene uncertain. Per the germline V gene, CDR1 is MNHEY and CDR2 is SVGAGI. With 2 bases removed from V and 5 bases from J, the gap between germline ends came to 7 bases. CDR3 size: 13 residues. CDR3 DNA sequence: TGTGCCAGCAGTTACCAAGGAAACAATGAGCAGTTCTTC. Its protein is CASSYQGNNEQFF.